Below are 27 T cell receptor beta chains sequenced from a single sample in a study of T cell responses to AZD1222 COVID-19 vaccine. Assay: immunoSEQ multiplex PCR; the TCRdb copy retains only in-frame clones and omits some. Of about 150,000 clones listed, more than 80% are singletons. The starting material was peripheral blood, obtained on day 0 of AZD1222 vaccination. The receptors derive from an adult in good health.

This chain uses TRBV2 with TRBJ1-4, with 9 bases identical to TRBD1. V was pared by 7 bases and J by 8 bases, with 8 bases of the junction left unmatched. The CDR3 sequence is 14 residues long. CDR1 SNHLY and CDR2 FYNNEI come from the germline V gene. The CDR3 DNA follows: TGTGCCAGCAAATTCGGACAGGGGTTGGAAAAACTGTTTTTT. Amino acid sequence: CASKFGQGLEKLFF.

J is TRBJ2-7 and V is TRBV19, with no clear D. The ends were cut back, 8 bases at V and 2 bases at J, with 13 bases in the middle. The germline gives CDR1 LNHDA, CDR2 SQIVND (reference sequence). This CDR3 has 13 residues. Here the CDR3 reads CASGEAGAYEQYF. DNA for the CDR3: TGTGCCAGTGGGGAAGCAGGTGCCTACGAGCAGTACTTC.

The chain uses TRBV11-1 and TRBJ2-7; 10 bases are a match to TRBD1. V was pared by 1 base and J by 4 bases, with 7 bases of the junction left unmatched. The CDR3 covers 16 residues. The germline gives CDR1 SGHAT, CDR2 FQDESV (reference sequence). The CDR3 here is CASSLGNPGQGYEQYF. The CDR3 nucleotides are TGTGCCAGCAGCTTAGGGAACCCGGGACAGGGGTACGAGCAGTACTTC.

This chain uses TRBV6-5 with TRBJ1-6, with D unclear. Trimming pared 2 bases from V and 6 bases from J, leaving 11 bases between. Germline V gene lookup returns CDR1 MNHEY and CDR2 SVGAGI. This CDR3 is built from 15 residues. For the CDR3, the DNA is TGTGCCAGCAGTTACGGGATTCTGGGTAATTCACCCCTCCACTTT. This translates into CASSYGILGNSPLHF.

This chain links TRBV10-3 with TRBJ1-5; no firm D call. The CDR3 runs 12 residues. CDR1 is ENHRY and CDR2 is SYGVKD in the germline V gene. The ends were cut back, 2 bases at V and 3 bases at J, with 2 bases in the middle. For the CDR3, the DNA is TGTGCCATCAGTGAGCCCAATCAGCCCCAGCATTTT. As protein: CAISEPNQPQHF.

J is TRBJ1-4 and V is TRBV6-2 or TRBV6-3; 8 bases are shared with TRBD1. This CDR3 is built from 12 residues. Germline V gene sequence: CDR1 MNHEY, CDR2 SVGEGT. The V segment lost 5 bases and the J segment 12 bases; nucleotides outside the gene matches: 5. The CDR3 nucleotides read TGTGCCAGCAGTGCGGACAGGGTGCAACTGTTTTTT. Protein product: CASSADRVQLFF.

The rearrangement links TRBV7-6 to TRBJ1-1; D not resolved. V lost 5 bases to trimming and J lost 4 bases, with 14 bases between them. CDR3 size: 14 residues. From germline, CDR1 is SGHVS and CDR2 FNYEAQ. CDR3 nucleotide sequence: TGTGCCAGCAGCGAGTTAGACGAGAGCACTGAAGCTTTCTTT. Protein: CASSELDESTEAFF.

The rearrangement uses TRBV2 and TRBJ2-4; possibly TRBD2 for D (6 bases). The germline V and J ends were trimmed by 2 bases and 0 bases, with 14 bases remaining between them. CDR3 size: 17 residues. Germline V gene sequence: CDR1 SNHLY, CDR2 FYNNEI. This CDR3 reads CASSEWRTGLAKNIQYF. CDR3 DNA sequence: TGTGCCAGCAGTGAATGGAGGACGGGACTAGCCAAAAACATTCAGTACTTC.

This clone occurred a few times. In nucleotides, the CDR3 is TGTGCCAGCAGCCAAGTAGGGGGAAGCCGGGACTCTCCCTACAATGAGCAGTTCTTC. Protein product: CASSQVGGSRDSPYNEQFF. The chain uses TRBV3-1 (or the pseudogene TRBV3-2) and TRBJ2-1; D could derive from TRBD1 or TRBD2 (6 bases each). The V and J ends lost 1 base and 2 bases respectively, with 21 bases between them. The germline gives CDR1 LGHDT, CDR2 YNNKEL (reference sequence). CDR3 length: 19 amino acids.

This chain links TRBV7-2 with TRBJ2-4, with 15 bases aligning to TRBD2. The germline gives CDR1 SGHTA, CDR2 FQGNSA. Trimming removed 5 bases from V and 13 bases from J; junction bases left unmatched: 9. The CDR3 contains 15 residues. The CDR3 DNA follows: TGTGCCAGCAGCCCAGGGACTAGCGGGGGGTCAAAACAGTACTTC. The encoded protein is CASSPGTSGGSKQYF.

With regard to this clone: Other DNA sequences in the sample encode the same CDR3. The chain uses TRBV14 and TRBJ1-2, with 7 bases identical to TRBD1. CDR1 is SGHDN, CDR2 FVKESK, per germline. This CDR3 is 13 amino acids long. V was pared by 4 bases and J by 6 bases, with 5 bases of the junction left unmatched. CDR3 protein: CASSPRQGDGYTF. The DNA of the CDR3 is TGTGCCAGCAGCCCTCGACAGGGCGATGGCTACACCTTC. The complete variable domain, with remaining parts taken from reference TRBV14 and TRBJ1-2, reads EAGVTQFPSHSVIEKGQTVTLRCDPISGHDNLYWYRRVMGKEIKFLLHFVKESKQDESGMPNNRFLAERTGGTYSTLKVQPAELEDSGVYFCASSPRQGDGYTFGSGTRLTVV.

The chain recombines TRBV6-5 with TRBJ1-2; possible D gene TRBD1, 6 bases. The germline V gene has CDR1 MNHEY and CDR2 SVGAGI. Trimming shortened V by 6 bases and J by 5 bases, and 16 bases separated the two germline ends. CDR3 length: 14 residues. Here the CDR3 reads CASRERQAIYGYTF. Here the CDR3 DNA reads TGTGCCAGCAGGGAGCGACAGGCCATTTATGGCTACACCTTC.

This clone was seen just once. As DNA, the CDR3 is TGTGCCAGTAGTCCAGGGGGACGCCCTGGGGCCAACGTCCTGACTTTC. It yields the protein CASSPGGRPGANVLTF. The V and J genes are TRBV19 and TRBJ2-6, with TRBD1 matching 7 bases. The CDR3 contains 16 residues. After removal of 5 bases from V and 2 bases from J, the junction contained 6 bases not matched to a gene. Germline V gene lookup returns CDR1 LNHDA and CDR2 SQIVND (reference sequence). The whole variable domain, remainder taken from reference TRBV19 and TRBJ2-6, is DGGITQSPKYLFRKEGQNVTLSCEQNLNHDAMYWYRQDPGQGLRLIYYSQIVNDFQKGDIAEGYSVSREKKESFPLTVTSAQKNPTAFYLCASSPGGRPGANVLTFGAGSRLTVL.

This clone came up once. V and J are TRBV2 and TRBJ2-2, with D maybe TRBD2 (5 bases). V lost 2 bases, J lost 6 bases, and 19 bases lay in between. Germline CDR1 reads SNHLY; CDR2 reads FYNNEI. The CDR3 length is 17 residues. The CDR3 DNA reads TGTGCCAGCAGTGAAATAGGTAGTAAGGCTAGCCCCGGGGAGCTGTTTTTT. This sequence encodes CASSEIGSKASPGELFF. The full variable domain, its missing parts supplied by reference TRBV2 and TRBJ2-2, is EPEVTQTPSHQVTQMGQEVILRCVPISNHLYFYWYRQILGQKVEFLVSFYNNEISEKSEIFDDQFSVERPDGSNFTLKIRSTKLEDSAMYFCASSEIGSKASPGELFFGEGSRLTVL.

The chain combines TRBV7-9 with TRBJ2-1, with 10 bases matching TRBD1. Trimming cost V 7 bases and J 8 bases; bases outside gene matches: 14. This CDR3 has 16 amino acids. CDR1 and CDR2 from the germline V gene are SEHNR and FQNEAQ (reference sequence). The CDR3 coding sequence is TGTGCCAGCAAAAATACAAATCGGGACAGGGGTTATGAGCAGTTCTTC. As protein: CASKNTNRDRGYEQFF.

This clone has only one observation. The chain links TRBV5-4 to TRBJ2-1, with TRBD2 matching 7 bases. The CDR3 sequence is 16 residues long. CDR1 and CDR2 from the germline V gene are SGHNT and YYREEE (reference sequence). Trimming at V came to 4 bases and at J to 6 bases, leaving 13 bases not matched to a gene. CDR3 in DNA: TGTGCCAGCAGCCCGCAGGGTAGCGGGTTCCCCAATGAGCAGTTCTTC. Its protein is CASSPQGSGFPNEQFF.

This clone showed up just once. The gene calls are TRBV6-5 and TRBJ1-6; no definite D call. Germline CDR1 reads MNHEY; CDR2 reads SVGAGI. CDR3 length: 13 residues. V was pared by 6 bases and J by 14 bases, with 17 bases between. Here the CDR3 reads CASSRVSPFTLHF. The CDR3 nucleotides are TGTGCCAGCAGCCGGGTCTCGCCCTTCACCCTCCACTTT.

CDR3 DNA: TGTGCCAGCAGCCAACCGAGAAAGAGCTCTGGGGCCAACGTCCTGACTTTC. Amino acid sequence: CASSQPRKSSGANVLTF. The rearrangement uses TRBV3-1 (or the pseudogene TRBV3-2) and TRBJ2-6; D remains unclear. Germline values: CDR1 LGHDT, CDR2 YNNKEL (reference sequence). This CDR3 region has 17 residues. V was shortened by 2 bases and J by 0 bases, with 11 bases between the two germline ends.

The chain carries TRBV20-1 and TRBJ1-5, with 7 bases matching TRBD1. The CDR3 extends over 14 amino acids. Trimming removed 6 bases from V and 5 bases from J; junction bases left unmatched: 10. Per the germline V gene, CDR1 is DFQATT and CDR2 is SNEGSKA (reference sequence). CDR3 amino acids: CSASRQGGYQPQHF. The CDR3 bases are TGCAGTGCAAGTCGACAGGGAGGGTATCAGCCCCAGCATTTT.

CDR3 DNA sequence: TGTGCCAGCAGCGTAAGGGGACAATATAATTCACCCCTCCACTTT. Residues: CASSVRGQYNSPLHF. The gene calls are TRBV9 and TRBJ1-6; maybe TRBD1 (6 bases). The V end was cut by 1 base, the J end by 4 bases, with 9 bases between. The CDR3 is 15 residues long. Germline V gene sequence: CDR1 SGDLS, CDR2 YYNGEE.

V is TRBV21-1 and J is TRBJ1-1. TRBV21-1 is recorded as a pseudogene. This CDR3 contains 15 residues. This chain's CDR3 is CASSSWGTGGAEAFF. The DNA for the CDR3 is TGTGCCAGCAGTAGTTGGGGAACAGGAGGGGCTGAAGCTTTCTTT.

The chain links TRBV7-9 to TRBJ2-7, with D unresolved. This CDR3 spans 16 amino acids. With 4 bases removed from V and 5 bases from J, the gap between germline ends came to 21 bases. CDR1 SEHNR and CDR2 FQNEAQ come from the germline V gene (reference sequence). The DNA for the CDR3 is TGTGCCAGCAGCTCTACGGGCAGAGGTCTGGTCCACGAGCAGTACGTC. Translating gives CASSSTGRGLVHEQYV.

The chain uses TRBV2 and TRBJ1-5; possible D gene TRBD1, 6 bases. The CDR3 runs 13 residues. The germline V and J ends were trimmed by 4 bases and 5 bases, with 9 bases remaining between them. Germline loops: CDR1 SNHLY, CDR2 FYNNEI. In DNA form, the CDR3 reads TGTGCCAGCAGTGGACAGGCGGATCAGCCCCAGCATTTT. Translation: CASSGQADQPQHF.

V gene TRBV9 combines with J gene TRBJ2-1; tentatively, D is TRBD2 (6 bases). The germline V gene has CDR1 SGDLS and CDR2 YYNGEE. The CDR3 is 16 residues long. V dropped 5 bases and J dropped 5 bases, with 20 bases sitting between them. This chain's CDR3 is CASSKPDYFNDNEQFF. Here the CDR3 DNA reads TGTGCCAGCAGTAAGCCGGACTATTTTAACGACAATGAGCAGTTCTTC.

The sample holds many counts of this clone. The chain is built from TRBV6-5 and TRBJ1-2; tentatively, D is TRBD1 (6 bases). V shed 0 bases and J shed 1 base, with 9 bases lying between them. Germline-derived CDR1 and CDR2 are MNHEY and SVGAGI. This CDR3 has 15 amino acids. As DNA, the CDR3 is TGTGCCAGCAGTTACTCGCGGGGGCTTAACTATGGCTACACCTTC. Translated, it gives CASSYSRGLNYGYTF.

The J gene is TRBJ1-6, the V gene TRBV3-1 (or the pseudogene TRBV3-2); TRBD1 might be the D (5 bases). The CDR3 runs to 19 residues. Germline lookup yields CDR1 LGHDT and CDR2 YNNKEL (reference sequence). The V gene lost 0 bases and the J gene lost 12 bases, with 27 bases spanning the gap. The CDR3 DNA reads as TGTGCCAGCAGCCAAGATTCCTGGGGAAGGCAGGGCTGGCTTGGACCCCTCCACTTT. As protein: CASSQDSWGRQGWLGPLHF.

The chain recombines TRBV5-4 with TRBJ2-3; 7 bases match TRBD2. CDR1 SGHNT and CDR2 YYREEE come from the germline V gene (reference sequence). The length of the CDR3 is 14 residues. Unmatched junction bases numbered 5, after V lost 3 bases and J lost 4 bases. The CDR3 here is CASSSSGGADTQYF. CDR3 DNA: TGTGCCAGCAGCTCCTCTGGGGGGGCAGATACGCAGTATTTT.